A selection of T cell receptor beta chains follows, all from one sample in a study of CD8 T cells in Susac syndrome. TCRdb passed the immunoSEQ multiplex PCR reads through MiXCR, listing each CDR3 protein once. The sample shows about 200,000 distinct CDR3 sequences, over 90% of them seen only once. Sequenced input: CD4+ T cells from PBMCs. These TCRs come from a human donor with multiple sclerosis. CDR3s include the opening cysteine and the closing phenylalanine or tryptophan. A D gene is named only where the DNA matches it firmly. Part of the rows lack a size; the others show once, few, many or a class for expanded clones.

. once TRBJ1-2 TRBV6-4 TGTGCCAGCAGTGAGAGTGGCTACACCTTC CASSESGYTF
. . TRBJ2-5 TRBV18 TGTGCCAGCTCCCCACGGGGTTGGGAGACCCAGTACTTC CASSPRGWETQYF
. . TRBJ2-4 TRBV5-1 TGCGCCAGCAGCTTGGCGGGGGAGTCCGCAAACATTCAGTACTTC CASSLAGESANIQYF
. . TRBJ2-3 TRBV7-2 TGTGCCAGCAGCCGGAGCGGGACAGATACGCAGTATTTT CASSRSGTDTQYF
. . TRBJ2-1 TRBV3-1 TGTGCCAGCAGCCAAGATAGGCAGCCAAATGAGCAGTTCTTC CASSQDRQPNEQFF
. . TRBJ1-2 TRBV12-5 TGTGCTAGTGGTCAGGAGGCAGGGAATGGCTACACCTTC CASGQEAGNGYTF
. . TRBJ1-5 TRBV30 TGTGCCTGGAGCGCAACAGGGACGGAGCCCCAGCATTTT CAWSATGTEPQHF
. . TRBJ2-5 TRBV9 TGTGCCAGCAGCGTAGCTACCGGATGGCAAGAGACCCAGTACTTC CASSVATGWQETQYF
. . TRBJ2-7 TRBV19 TGTGCCAGTAGCCTTAACCGGGACGGATCCTACGAGCAGTACTTC CASSLNRDGSYEQYF
. . TRBJ1-1 TRBV20-1 TGCAGTGCCCTAGGACCGAACACTGAAGCTTTCTTT CSALGPNTEAFF
TRBD1 . TRBJ1-4 TRBV27 TGTGCCAGCAGTTTCCTCTCCGAGACAGGGGGAGAAAAACTGTTTTTT CASSFLSETGGEKLFF
. . TRBJ2-1 TRBV7-9 TGTGCCAGCAGTCTCCTGCTAGCGGACAGTTCCTTC CASSLLLADSSF
TRBD2 . TRBJ2-3 TRBV30 TGTGCCTGGGAGGCGGGAGGGCACACAGATACGCAGTATTTT CAWEAGGHTDTQYF
. . TRBJ2-5 TRBV30 TGTGCCTGGAGTCTACGGAGGGGGGGAAACCAAGAGACCCAGTACTTC CAWSLRRGGNQETQYF
TRBD1 . TRBJ2-1 TRBV29-1 TGCAGCGTGGCGTGGGACAGGGCGGGAGAGCAGTTCTTC CSVAWDRAGEQFF
. . TRBJ1-1 TRBV6-2/TRBV6-3 TGTGCCAGCAGTTACAGTAACACTGAAGCTTTCTTT CASSYSNTEAFF
TRBD1 . TRBJ2-7 TRBV3-1 TGTGCCAGCAGTCACACAGGACAGGGAGACGAGCAGTACTTC CASSHTGQGDEQYF
. . TRBJ2-1 TRBV20-1 TGCAGTGCTAGGAGCGGGACAGTGTCCAATGAGCAGTTCTTC CSARSGTVSNEQFF
. . TRBJ2-7 TRBV3-1 TGTGCCAGCAGCCAGGGGTGGAGCGTTAGCTCCTACGAGCAGTACTTC CASSQGWSVSSYEQYF
. . TRBJ2-1 TRBV4-1 TGCGCCAGCAGCCAAGACTCTTACCAGGGACAACAGAATGAGCAGTTCTTC CASSQDSYQGQQNEQFF
TRBD1 . TRBJ1-5 TRBV25-1 TGTGCCAGCAGTGTGACAGGGTCGAGGATGCCCCAGCATTTT CASSVTGSRMPQHF
. . TRBJ2-1 TRBV15 TGTGCCACCAGCAGAGATACGGGACTGAGGGATGATAACGTGCAGTTCTTC CATSRDTGLRDDNVQFF
. . TRBJ1-4 TRBV11-3 TGTGCCAGTAGTGGACCGGGAGAAAAACTGTTTTTT CASSGPGEKLFF
. . TRBJ1-3 TRBV18 TGTGCCAGCGGCTCTGGAAACACCATATATTTT CASGSGNTIYF
. . TRBJ2-1 TRBV19 TGTGCCAGTAGTGTGTCTGACTACTCCTACAATGAGCAGTTCTTC CASSVSDYSYNEQFF
TRBD2 . TRBJ2-1 TRBV4-1 TGCGCCAGCAGCCAACCGGGACTAGCGTCCTACAATGAGCAGTTCTTC CASSQPGLASYNEQFF
TRBD2 once TRBJ2-3 TRBV20-1 TGCAGTGCACCCGGACTAGCGGGAACGCCTGACACGCAGTATTTT CSAPGLAGTPDTQYF
. . TRBJ2-3 TRBV19 TGTGCCAGCTCCCGGGGCGGGGACACAGATACGCAGTATTTT CASSRGGDTDTQYF
. . TRBJ2-7 TRBV7-9 TGTGCCAGCAGTTTAATGGGGGCTAGCGCGGACTTC CASSLMGASADF
. . TRBJ1-1 TRBV7-9 TGTGCCAGCAGCTCTCAGGAGAACACTGAAGCTTTCTTT CASSSQENTEAFF
. . TRBJ2-1 TRBV19 TGTGCCAGTAGTATAGAGGAGCGAAGCTACAATGAGCAGTTCTTC CASSIEERSYNEQFF
TRBD1 . TRBJ1-2 TRBV29-1 TGCAGCGTTGGGGACAGGGGAGATGGCTATGGCTACACCTTC CSVGDRGDGYGYTF
. . TRBJ1-5 TRBV11-2 TGTGCCAGCAGCCCTTACCAGGGGCCCCAGCATTTT CASSPYQGPQHF